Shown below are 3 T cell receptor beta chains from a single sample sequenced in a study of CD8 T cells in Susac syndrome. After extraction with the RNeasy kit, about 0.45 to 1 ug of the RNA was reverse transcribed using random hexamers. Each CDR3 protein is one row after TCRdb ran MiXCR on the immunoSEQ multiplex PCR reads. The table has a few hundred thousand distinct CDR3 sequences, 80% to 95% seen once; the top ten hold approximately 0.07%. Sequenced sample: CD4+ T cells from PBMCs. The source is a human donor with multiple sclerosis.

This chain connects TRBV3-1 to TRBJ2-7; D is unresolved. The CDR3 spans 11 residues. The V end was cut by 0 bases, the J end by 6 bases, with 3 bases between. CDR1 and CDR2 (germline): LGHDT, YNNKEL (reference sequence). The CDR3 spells CASSQEFEQYF. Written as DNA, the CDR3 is TGTGCCAGCAGCCAAGAATTCGAGCAGTACTTC.

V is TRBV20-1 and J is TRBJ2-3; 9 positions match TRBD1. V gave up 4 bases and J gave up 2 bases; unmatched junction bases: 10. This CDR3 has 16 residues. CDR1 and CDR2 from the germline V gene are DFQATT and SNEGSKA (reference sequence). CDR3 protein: CSANPQGAIVTDTQYF. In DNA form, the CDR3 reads TGCAGTGCTAATCCACAGGGGGCAATTGTCACAGATACGCAGTATTTT.

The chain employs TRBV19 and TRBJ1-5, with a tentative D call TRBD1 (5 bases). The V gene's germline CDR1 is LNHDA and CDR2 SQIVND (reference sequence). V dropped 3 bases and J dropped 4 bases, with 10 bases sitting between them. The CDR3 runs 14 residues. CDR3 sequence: CASSISGGNQPQHF. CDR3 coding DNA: TGTGCCAGTAGTATCTCTGGGGGGAATCAGCCCCAGCATTTT.